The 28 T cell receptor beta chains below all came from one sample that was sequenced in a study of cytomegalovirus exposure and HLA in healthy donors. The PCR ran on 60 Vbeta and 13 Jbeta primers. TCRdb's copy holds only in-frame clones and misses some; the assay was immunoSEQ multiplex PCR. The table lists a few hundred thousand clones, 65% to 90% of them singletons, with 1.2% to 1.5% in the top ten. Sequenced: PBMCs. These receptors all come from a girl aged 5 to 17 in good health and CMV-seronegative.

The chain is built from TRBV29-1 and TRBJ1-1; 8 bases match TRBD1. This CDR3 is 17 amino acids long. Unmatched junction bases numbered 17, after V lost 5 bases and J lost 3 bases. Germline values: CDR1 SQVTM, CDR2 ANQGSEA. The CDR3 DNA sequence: TGCAGCGTTTCGGCCCGCGGACAGGGAGGTCGGGACACTGAAGCTTTCTTT. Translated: CSVSARGQGGRDTEAFF.

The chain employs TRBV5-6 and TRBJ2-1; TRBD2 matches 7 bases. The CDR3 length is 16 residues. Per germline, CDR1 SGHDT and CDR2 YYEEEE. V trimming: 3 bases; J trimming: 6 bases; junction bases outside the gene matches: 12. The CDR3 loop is CASSSPTSQHFNEQFF. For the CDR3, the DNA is TGTGCCAGCAGCTCCCCGACTAGCCAGCACTTCAATGAGCAGTTCTTC.

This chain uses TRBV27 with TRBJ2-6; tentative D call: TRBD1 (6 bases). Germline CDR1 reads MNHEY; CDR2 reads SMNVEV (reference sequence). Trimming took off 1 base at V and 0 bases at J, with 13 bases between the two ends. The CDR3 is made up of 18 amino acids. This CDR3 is CASSLFSGASSGANVLTF. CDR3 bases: TGTGCCAGCAGTTTATTTTCAGGGGCCTCCTCTGGGGCCAACGTCCTGACTTTC.

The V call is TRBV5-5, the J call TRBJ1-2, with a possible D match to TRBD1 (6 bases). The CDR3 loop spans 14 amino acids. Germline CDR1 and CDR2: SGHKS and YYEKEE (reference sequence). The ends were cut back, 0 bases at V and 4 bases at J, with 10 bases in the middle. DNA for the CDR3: TGTGCCAGCAGCTTGGACTCAGGGGCCTATGGCTACACCTTC. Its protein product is CASSLDSGAYGYTF. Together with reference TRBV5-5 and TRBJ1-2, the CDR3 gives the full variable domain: DAGVTQSPTHLIKTRGQQVTLRCSPISGHKSVSWYQQVLGQGPQFIFQYYEKEERGRGNFPDRFSARQFPNYSSELNVNALLLGDSALYLCASSLDSGAYGYTFGSGTRLTVV.

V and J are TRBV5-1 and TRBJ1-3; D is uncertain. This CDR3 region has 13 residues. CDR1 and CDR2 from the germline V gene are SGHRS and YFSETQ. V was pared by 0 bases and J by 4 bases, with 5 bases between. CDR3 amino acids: CASSLDQGNTIYF. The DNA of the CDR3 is TGCGCCAGCAGCTTGGACCAGGGAAACACCATATATTTT. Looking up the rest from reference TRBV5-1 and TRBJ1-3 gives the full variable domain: KAGVTQTPRYLIKTRGQQVTLSCSPISGHRSVSWYQQTPGQGLQFLFEYFSETQRNKGNFPGRFSGRQFSNSRSEMNVSTLELGDSALYLCASSLDQGNTIYFGEGSWLTVV.

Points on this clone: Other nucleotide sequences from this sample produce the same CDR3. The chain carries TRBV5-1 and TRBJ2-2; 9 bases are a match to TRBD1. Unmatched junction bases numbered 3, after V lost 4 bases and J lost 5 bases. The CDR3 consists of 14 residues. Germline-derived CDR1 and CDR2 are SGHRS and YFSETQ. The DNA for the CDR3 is TGCGCCAGCAGCGTGGGACAGGGAACCGGGGAGCTGTTTTTT. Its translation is CASSVGQGTGELFF.

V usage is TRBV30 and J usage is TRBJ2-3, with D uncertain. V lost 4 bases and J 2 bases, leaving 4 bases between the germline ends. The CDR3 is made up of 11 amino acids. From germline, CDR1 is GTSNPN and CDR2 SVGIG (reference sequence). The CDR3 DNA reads TGTGCCTGGACCCTCACAGATACGCAGTATTTT. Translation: CAWTLTDTQYF.

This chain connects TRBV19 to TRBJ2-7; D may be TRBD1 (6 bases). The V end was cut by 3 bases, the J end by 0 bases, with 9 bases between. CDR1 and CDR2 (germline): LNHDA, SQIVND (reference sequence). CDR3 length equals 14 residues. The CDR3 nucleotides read TGTGCCAGTAGTATGCAGGGGAGCTCCTACGAGCAGTACTTC. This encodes CASSMQGSSYEQYF.

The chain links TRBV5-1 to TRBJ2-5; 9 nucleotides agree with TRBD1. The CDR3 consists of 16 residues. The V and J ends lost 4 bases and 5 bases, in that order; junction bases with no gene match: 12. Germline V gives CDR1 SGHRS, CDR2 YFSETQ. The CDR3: CASSRQGQGYTETQYF. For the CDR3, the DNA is TGCGCCAGCAGCCGTCAAGGACAGGGGTATACGGAGACCCAGTACTTC.

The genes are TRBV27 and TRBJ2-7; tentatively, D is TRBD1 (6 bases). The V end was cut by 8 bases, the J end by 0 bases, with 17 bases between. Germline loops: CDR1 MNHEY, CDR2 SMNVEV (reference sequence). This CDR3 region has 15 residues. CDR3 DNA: TGTGCCAGCGCTTTCTCACCAGGGGACTCCTACGAGCAGTACTTC. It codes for CASAFSPGDSYEQYF.

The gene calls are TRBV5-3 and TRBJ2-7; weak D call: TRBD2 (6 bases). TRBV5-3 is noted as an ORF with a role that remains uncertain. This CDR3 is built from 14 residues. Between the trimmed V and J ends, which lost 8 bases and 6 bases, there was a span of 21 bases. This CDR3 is CASQKGAEGGEQYF. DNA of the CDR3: TGTGCCAGCCAAAAAGGAGCGGAGGGAGGCGAGCAGTACTTC.

The CDR3 region is CATTLGRGDQPQHF. CDR3 DNA sequence: TGTGCCACAACCCTCGGCAGGGGAGATCAGCCCCAGCATTTT. This chain uses TRBV15 with TRBJ1-5; maybe TRBD1 (6 bases). V lost 9 bases and J 5 bases, leaving 17 bases between the germline ends. The germline CDR1 and CDR2 sequences are LNHNV and YYDKDF (reference sequence). This CDR3 contains 14 residues.

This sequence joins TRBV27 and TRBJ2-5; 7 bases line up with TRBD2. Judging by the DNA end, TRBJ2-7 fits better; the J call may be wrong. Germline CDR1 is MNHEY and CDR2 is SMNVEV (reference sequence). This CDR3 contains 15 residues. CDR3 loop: CASSLEGGRTYEQYF. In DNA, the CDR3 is TGTGCCAGCAGTTTAGAGGGCGGGAGAACCTACGAGCAGTACTTC.

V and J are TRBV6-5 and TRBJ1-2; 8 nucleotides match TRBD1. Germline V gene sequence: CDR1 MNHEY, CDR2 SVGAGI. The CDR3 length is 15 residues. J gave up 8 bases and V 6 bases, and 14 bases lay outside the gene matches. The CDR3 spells CASSPGDRSGVGYTF. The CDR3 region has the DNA TGTGCCAGCAGCCCCGGGGACAGGTCTGGGGTGGGCTACACCTTC.

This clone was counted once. The CDR3 DNA follows: TGTGCCAGTCAGGGAAGGTTCGGCTACACCTTC. Its translation: CASQGRFGYTF. V and J are TRBV19 and TRBJ1-2, with a tentative D call TRBD1 (5 bases). Trimming cost V 8 bases and J 8 bases, with 12 bases left between them. CDR1 and CDR2 (germline): LNHDA, SQIVND (reference sequence). The CDR3 runs to 11 residues.

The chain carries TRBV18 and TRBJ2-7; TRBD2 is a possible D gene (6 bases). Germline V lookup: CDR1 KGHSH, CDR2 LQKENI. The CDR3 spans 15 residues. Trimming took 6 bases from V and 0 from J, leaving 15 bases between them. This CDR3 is CASSTGALASYEQYF. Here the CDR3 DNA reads TGTGCCAGCTCGACGGGAGCATTGGCCTCCTACGAGCAGTACTTC.

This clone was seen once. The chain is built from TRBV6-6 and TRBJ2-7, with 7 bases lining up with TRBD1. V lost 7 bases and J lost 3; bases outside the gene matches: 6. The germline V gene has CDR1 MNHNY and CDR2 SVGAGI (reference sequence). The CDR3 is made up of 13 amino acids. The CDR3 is CASIGTARYEQYF. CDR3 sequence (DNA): TGTGCCAGCATCGGGACAGCTCGCTACGAGCAGTACTTC.

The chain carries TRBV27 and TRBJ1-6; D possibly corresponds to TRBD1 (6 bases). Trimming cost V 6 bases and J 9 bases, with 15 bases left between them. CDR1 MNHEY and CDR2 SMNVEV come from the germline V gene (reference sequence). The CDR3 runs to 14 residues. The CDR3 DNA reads TGTGCCAGCAGGGATGCCGGACAGACTTCACCCCTCCACTTT. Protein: CASRDAGQTSPLHF.

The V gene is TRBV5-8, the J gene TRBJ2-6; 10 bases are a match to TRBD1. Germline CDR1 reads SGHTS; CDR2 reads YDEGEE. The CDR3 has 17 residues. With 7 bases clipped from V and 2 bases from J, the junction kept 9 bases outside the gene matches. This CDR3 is CASGKRQGAPGANVLTF. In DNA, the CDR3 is TGTGCCAGCGGAAAGCGACAGGGGGCGCCTGGGGCCAACGTCCTGACTTTC.

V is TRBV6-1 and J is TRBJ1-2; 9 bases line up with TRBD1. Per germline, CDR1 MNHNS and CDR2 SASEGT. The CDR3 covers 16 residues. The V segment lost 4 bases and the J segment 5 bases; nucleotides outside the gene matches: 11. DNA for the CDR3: TGTGCCAGCAGTGTGTCCGGGACAGGGAAGGGTTATGGCTACACCTTC. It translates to CASSVSGTGKGYGYTF.

Here the CDR3 reads CASSKGQGARGEQYF. CDR3 nucleotide sequence: TGCGCCAGCAGCAAAGGACAGGGGGCCCGAGGCGAGCAGTACTTC. This chain joins TRBV5-1 and TRBJ2-7, with 11 positions matching TRBD1. V lost 4 bases, J lost 6 bases, and 9 bases stayed unmatched. CDR3 size: 15 residues. CDR1 and CDR2 from the germline V gene are SGHRS and YFSETQ.

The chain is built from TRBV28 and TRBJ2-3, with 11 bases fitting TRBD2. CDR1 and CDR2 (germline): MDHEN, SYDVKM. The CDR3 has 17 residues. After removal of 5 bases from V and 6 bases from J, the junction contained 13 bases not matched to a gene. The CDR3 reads CASSTSGVAGGRDTQYF. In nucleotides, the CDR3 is TGTGCCAGCAGTACCTCGGGGGTAGCGGGGGGGCGGGATACGCAGTATTTT. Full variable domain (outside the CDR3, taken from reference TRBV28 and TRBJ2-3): DVKVTQSSRYLVKRTGEKVFLECVQDMDHENMFWYRQDPGLGLRLIYFSYDVKMKEKGDIPEGYSVSREKKERFSLILESASTNQTSMYLCASSTSGVAGGRDTQYFGPGTRLTVL.

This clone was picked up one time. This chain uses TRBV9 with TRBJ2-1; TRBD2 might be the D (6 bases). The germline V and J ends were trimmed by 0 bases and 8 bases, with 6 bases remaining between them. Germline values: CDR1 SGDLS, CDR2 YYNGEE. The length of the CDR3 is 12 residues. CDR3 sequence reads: CASSVAGDEQFF. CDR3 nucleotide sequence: TGTGCCAGCAGCGTAGCGGGGGATGAGCAGTTCTTC.

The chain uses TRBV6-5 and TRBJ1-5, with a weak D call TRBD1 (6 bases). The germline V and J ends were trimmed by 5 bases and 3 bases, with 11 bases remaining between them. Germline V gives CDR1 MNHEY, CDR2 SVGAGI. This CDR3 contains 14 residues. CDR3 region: CASSQGQLNQPQHF. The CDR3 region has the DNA TGTGCCAGCAGTCAGGGGCAACTCAATCAGCCCCAGCATTTT.

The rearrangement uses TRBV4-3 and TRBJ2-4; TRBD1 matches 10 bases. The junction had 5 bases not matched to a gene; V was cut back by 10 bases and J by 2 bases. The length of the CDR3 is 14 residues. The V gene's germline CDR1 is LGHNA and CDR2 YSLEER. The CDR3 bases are TGCGCCAACGACAGGGGGCGGACCAAAAACATTCAGTACTTC. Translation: CANDRGRTKNIQYF.

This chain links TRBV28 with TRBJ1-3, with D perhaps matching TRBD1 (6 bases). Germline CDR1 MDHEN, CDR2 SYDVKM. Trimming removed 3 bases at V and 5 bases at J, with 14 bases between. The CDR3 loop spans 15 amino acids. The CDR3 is CASSFSTGLRNTIYF. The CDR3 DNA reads TGTGCCAGCAGTTTCTCGACAGGACTCCGAAACACCATATATTTT.

In DNA, the CDR3 is TGTGCCAGCAGCTTGGATGGGACTAGCGGGCTCAATGAGCAGTTCTTC. Protein: CASSLDGTSGLNEQFF. V and J are TRBV7-2 and TRBJ2-1; 12 nucleotides align to TRBD2. There are 16 residues in the CDR3. The V gene's germline CDR1 is SGHTA and CDR2 FQGNSA. V gave up 3 bases and J gave up 6 bases; unmatched junction bases: 6. Full variable domain (missing parts from reference TRBV7-2 and TRBJ2-1): GAGVSQSPSNKVTEKGKDVELRCDPISGHTALYWYRQSLGQGLEFLIYFQGNSAPDKSGLPSDRFSAERTGGSVSTLTIQRTQQEDSAVYLCASSLDGTSGLNEQFFGPGTRLTVL.

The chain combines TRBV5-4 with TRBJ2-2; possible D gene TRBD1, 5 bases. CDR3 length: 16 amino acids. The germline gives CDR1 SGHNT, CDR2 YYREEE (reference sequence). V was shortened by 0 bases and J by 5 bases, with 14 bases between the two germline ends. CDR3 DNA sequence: TGTGCCAGCAGCTTGGTAGTTAGTCAGGGAACCGGGGAGCTGTTTTTT. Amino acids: CASSLVVSQGTGELFF. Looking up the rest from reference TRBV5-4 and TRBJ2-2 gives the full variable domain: ETGVTQSPTHLIKTRGQQVTLRCSSQSGHNTVSWYQQALGQGPQFIFQYYREEENGRGNFPPRFSGLQFPNYSSELNVNALELDDSALYLCASSLVVSQGTGELFFGEGSRLTVL.